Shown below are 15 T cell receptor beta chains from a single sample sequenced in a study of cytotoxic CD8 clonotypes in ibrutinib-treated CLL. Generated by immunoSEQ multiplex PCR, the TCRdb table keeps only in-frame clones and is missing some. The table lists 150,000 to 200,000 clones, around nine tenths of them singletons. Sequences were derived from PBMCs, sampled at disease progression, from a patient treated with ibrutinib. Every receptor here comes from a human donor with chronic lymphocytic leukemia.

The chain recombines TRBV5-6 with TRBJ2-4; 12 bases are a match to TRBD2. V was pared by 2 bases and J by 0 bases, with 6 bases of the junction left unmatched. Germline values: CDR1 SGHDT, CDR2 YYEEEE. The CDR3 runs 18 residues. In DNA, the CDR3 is TGTGCCAGCAGCTTCCTCGGACTAGCGGGGCTAGCCAAAAACATTCAGTACTTC. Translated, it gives CASSFLGLAGLAKNIQYF.

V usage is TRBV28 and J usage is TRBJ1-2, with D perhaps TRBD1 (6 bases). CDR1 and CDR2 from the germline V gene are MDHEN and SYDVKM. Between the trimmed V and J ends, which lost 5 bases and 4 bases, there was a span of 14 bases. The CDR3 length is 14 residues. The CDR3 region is CASSPEGHGYGYTF. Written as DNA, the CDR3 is TGTGCCAGCAGTCCAGAGGGACACGGCTATGGCTACACCTTC.

DNA for the CDR3: TGTGCCAGCAGCTTAAACCCCCCCGGTTTGCAGGGTATAACAGATACGCAGTATTTT. Amino acid sequence: CASSLNPPGLQGITDTQYF. This rearrangement joins TRBV7-3 to TRBJ2-3; a weak D match, TRBD1 (5 bases). CDR1 is SGHTA and CDR2 is FQGTGA in the germline V gene. The ends were cut back, 1 base at V and 3 bases at J, with 23 bases in the middle. The CDR3 has 19 residues.

The CDR3 bases are TGTGCCAGCAGCCCGTTATTAACCGGGGAGCTGTTTTTT. This sequence encodes CASSPLLTGELFF. The chain combines TRBV5-5 with TRBJ2-2; no reliable D call. Germline CDR1 reads SGHKS; CDR2 reads YYEKEE (reference sequence). The CDR3 has 13 amino acids. Between the trimmed V and J ends, which lost 4 bases and 5 bases, there was a span of 9 bases. Together with reference TRBV5-5 and TRBJ2-2, the CDR3 gives the full variable domain: DAGVTQSPTHLIKTRGQQVTLRCSPISGHKSVSWYQQVLGQGPQFIFQYYEKEERGRGNFPDRFSARQFPNYSSELNVNALLLGDSALYLCASSPLLTGELFFGEGSRLTVL.

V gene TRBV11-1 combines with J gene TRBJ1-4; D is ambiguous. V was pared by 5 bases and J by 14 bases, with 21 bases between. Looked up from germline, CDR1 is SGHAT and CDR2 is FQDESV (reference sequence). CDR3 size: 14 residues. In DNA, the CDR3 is TGTGCCAGCAGCCTATACGACCGGGCCCACCCCCTGTTTTTT. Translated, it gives CASSLYDRAHPLFF. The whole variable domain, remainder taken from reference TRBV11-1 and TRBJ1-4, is EAEVAQSPRYKITEKSQAVAFWCDPISGHATLYWYRQILGQGPELLVQFQDESVVDDSQLPKDRFSAERLKGVDSTLKIQPAELGDSAMYLCASSLYDRAHPLFFGSGTQLSVL.

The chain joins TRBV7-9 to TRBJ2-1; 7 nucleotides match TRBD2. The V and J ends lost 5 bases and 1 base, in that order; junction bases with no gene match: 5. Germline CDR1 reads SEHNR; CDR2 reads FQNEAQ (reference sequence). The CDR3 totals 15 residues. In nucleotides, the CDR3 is TGTGCCAGCAGCCGCGGGGGAATTTCCTACAATGAGCAGTTCTTC. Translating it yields CASSRGGISYNEQFF. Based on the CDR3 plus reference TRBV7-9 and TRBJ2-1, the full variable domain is DTGVSQNPRHKITKRGQNVTFRCDPISEHNRLYWYRQTLGQGPEFLTYFQNEAQLEKSRLLSDRFSAERPKGSFSTLEIQRTEQGDSAMYLCASSRGGISYNEQFFGPGTRLTVL.

CDR3 DNA sequence: TGTGCCAGCTCACCGGGACTGATGGAGACCCAGTACTTC. Translated, it gives CASSPGLMETQYF. The rearrangement joins TRBV18 to TRBJ2-5; tentative D call: TRBD2 (6 bases). Trimming stripped 3 bases from V and 5 bases from J, with 10 bases between. The CDR3 totals 13 residues. The germline V gene encodes CDR1 KGHSH and CDR2 LQKENI.

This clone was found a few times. CDR3 DNA: TGTGCCAGCAGTCCCGAGACTGGGGCCAACGTCCTGACTTTC. Protein product: CASSPETGANVLTF. This chain connects TRBV28 to TRBJ2-6; no definite D call. V lost 5 bases, J lost 2 bases, and 7 bases lay in between. The germline V gene encodes CDR1 MDHEN and CDR2 SYDVKM. This CDR3 comprises 14 residues. The full variable domain, rest sourced from reference TRBV28 and TRBJ2-6, is DVKVTQSSRYLVKRTGEKVFLECVQDMDHENMFWYRQDPGLGLRLIYFSYDVKMKEKGDIPEGYSVSREKKERFSLILESASTNQTSMYLCASSPETGANVLTFGAGSRLTVL.

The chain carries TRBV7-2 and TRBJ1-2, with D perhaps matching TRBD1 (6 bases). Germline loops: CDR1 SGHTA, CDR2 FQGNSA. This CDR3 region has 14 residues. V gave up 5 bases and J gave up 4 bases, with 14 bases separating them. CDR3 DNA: TGTGCCAGCAGCCTGAGGGGGGGTATCTATGGCTACACCTTC. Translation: CASSLRGGIYGYTF.

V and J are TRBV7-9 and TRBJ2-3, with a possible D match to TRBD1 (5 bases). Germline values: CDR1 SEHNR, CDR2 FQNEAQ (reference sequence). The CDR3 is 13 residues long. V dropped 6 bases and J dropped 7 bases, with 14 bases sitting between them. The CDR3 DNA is TGTGCCAGCAGATACGACAGAAGTTATACGCAGTATTTT. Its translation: CASRYDRSYTQYF.

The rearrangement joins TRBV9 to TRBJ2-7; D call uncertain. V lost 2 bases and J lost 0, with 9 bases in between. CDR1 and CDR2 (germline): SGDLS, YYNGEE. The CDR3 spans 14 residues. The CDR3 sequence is CASSVESSSYEQYF. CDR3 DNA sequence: TGTGCCAGCAGCGTGGAATCCAGCTCCTACGAGCAGTACTTC.

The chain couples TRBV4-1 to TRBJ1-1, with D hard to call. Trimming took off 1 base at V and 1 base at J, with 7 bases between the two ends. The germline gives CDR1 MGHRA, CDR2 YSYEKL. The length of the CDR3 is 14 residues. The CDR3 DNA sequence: TGCGCCAGCAGCCAAGTTCACCAGAACACTGAAGCTTTCTTT. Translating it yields CASSQVHQNTEAFF.

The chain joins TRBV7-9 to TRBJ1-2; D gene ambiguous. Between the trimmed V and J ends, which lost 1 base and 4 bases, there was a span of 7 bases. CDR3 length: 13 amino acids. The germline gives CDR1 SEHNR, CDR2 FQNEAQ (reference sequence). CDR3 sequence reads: CASSLGTPYGYTF. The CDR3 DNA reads TGTGCCAGCAGCTTAGGTACACCCTATGGCTACACCTTC.

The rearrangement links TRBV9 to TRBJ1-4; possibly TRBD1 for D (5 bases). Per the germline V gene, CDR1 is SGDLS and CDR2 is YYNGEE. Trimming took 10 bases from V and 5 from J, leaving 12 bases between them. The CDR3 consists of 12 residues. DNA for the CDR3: TGTGCCGAGGGACTGGCAAATGAAAAACTGTTTTTT. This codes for CAEGLANEKLFF.

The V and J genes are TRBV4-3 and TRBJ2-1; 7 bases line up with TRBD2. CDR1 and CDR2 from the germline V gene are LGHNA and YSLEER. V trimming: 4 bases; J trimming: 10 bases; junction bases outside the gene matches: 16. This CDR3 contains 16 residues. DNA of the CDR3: TGCGCCAGCAGCCCAGCAACGGGAGGCCCCTTTAGAGAGCAGTTCTTC. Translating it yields CASSPATGGPFREQFF.